The subject of this entry is one T cell receptor beta chain. This clone showed up just once. Its antigen target is currently unknown. Base-call qualities are not available, and no considerably larger clone is one nucleotide away. Including cysteine and phenylalanine, the CDR3 has 13 amino acids. Only CDR3 DNA is held: 39 bases, read in frame from base 1. CDR1 and CDR2, per the germline V gene (reference sequence), are SEHNR and FQNEAQ. Deletion took 5 bases off V and 6 bases off J, with a span of 14 bases between the germline ends. This sample stems from a study of cytomegalovirus exposure and HLA in healthy donors (dated by TCRdb to 2017 to 2019). The study in broad terms: According to a later analysis, one platform produced both the roughly 130 validation repertoires and the approximately 660 repertoires of the first cohort. The study was designed to test whether signatures of past pathogen exposure could be identified by cataloging public T cell receptors. Besides the first cohort of 666 subjects, a separate validation cohort made up of about 120 different subjects was used. The study combined high-throughput TCR immunosequencing, statistical association of individual TCRs with disease status, and machine learning to predict cytomegalovirus infection status. Paper-wide results and their limitations: Subsequent analysis determined that TCRs grouped into clusters in the first cohort also showed a tendency toward co-occurrence across the roughly 110 validation repertoires, and roughly 95% of cluster scores exceeded 0. In the study, 150 to 200 TCR beta chains were listed as associated with cytomegalovirus. Most TCR sequences were observed very rarely across donors, whereas some public TCRs were present in many individuals. The validation cohort had no HLA typing available for a later analysis, so co-occurrence within that cohort was assessed over all 120 repertoires. The classifier was reported to diagnose cytomegalovirus status with high specificity and sensitivity in both the original and validation cohorts. A few of the identified cytomegalovirus-associated TCR beta chains were confirmed in vitro to be specific for cytomegalovirus antigens. According to the authors, the approach could potentially be generalized to other disease states and immunological phenotypes.

Library construction relied on the immunoSEQ multiplex PCR assay. For the original study's pipeline: A statistical classification framework was built for diagnosing cytomegalovirus status from the catalog of TCR beta chain sequences. TCRdb stores this immuneACCESS table with in-frame sequences only. Part of the clones is absent; in the studies checked, under half of the shortfall reflects unresolved V genes, and no reason is known for the rest. The V and J calls and clone size come from that table; D and trimming were worked out from the DNA. This sample lists about 98,000 clones; around 88% were detected once. The ten largest clonotypes hold about 4% of the sample. Donors formed part of the validation cohort, which comprised about 120 subjects and was distinct from the first cohort of several hundred subjects.

The sequence was obtained from a woman aged 25 to 45 in good health and CMV-seronegative. The sequenced sample was PBMCs. This receptor chain uses TRBV7-9 and TRBJ2-7; a tentative D call is TRBD1 (5 bases match). The CDR3 amino acid sequence is: CASSVQSGSEQYF. The DNA reads TGTGCCAGCAGCGTCCAGTCAGGGTCCGAGCAGTACTTC.